These 24 T cell receptor beta chains share one sample of origin, sequenced in a study of blood T cell repertoires in COVID-19. Here immunoSEQ multiplex PCR was the method, and the copy in TCRdb shows in-frame clones only, minus some. The table records about 180,000 clones, approximately 89% of them present only once. The sample consisted of peripheral blood. All receptors derive from a woman aged 30 to 39 with acute or convalescent COVID-19.

The chain has TRBV28 and TRBJ2-7; 10 bases match TRBD2. V was clipped by 9 bases and J by 4 bases; unmatched bases: 9. Germline V lookup: CDR1 MDHEN, CDR2 SYDVKM. The CDR3 covers 14 residues. CDR3 nucleotide sequence: TGTGCCAGTCGGACTAGCGGAGGGGGGTACGAGCAGTACTTC. Translating it yields CASRTSGGGYEQYF.

The chain recombines TRBV28 with TRBJ2-7, with 7 bases aligning to TRBD2. CDR3 length: 15 residues. Losses at the gene ends were 6 bases for V and 4 bases for J; bases not matched to a gene: 12. Germline assignment: CDR1 MDHEN and CDR2 SYDVKM. The CDR3 loop reads CASSTEGGSVYEQYF. CDR3 bases: TGTGCCAGCAGCACCGAAGGCGGGAGCGTATACGAGCAGTACTTC.

The chain joins TRBV2 to TRBJ1-2, with TRBD1 as a possible D gene (5 bases). In germline, CDR1 is SNHLY, CDR2 FYNNEI. Trimming pared 6 bases from V and 8 bases from J, leaving 19 bases between. This CDR3 region has 14 residues. CDR3 in amino acids: CASRPSGGGEGYTF. DNA of the CDR3: TGTGCCAGCAGGCCCTCGGGGGGAGGAGAGGGCTACACCTTC.

This clone was detected many times. The genes are TRBV29-1 and TRBJ1-1; TRBD1 matches at 9 bases. V shed 7 bases and J 2 bases; nucleotides not matched to a gene: 5. The length of the CDR3 is 13 residues. Per germline, CDR1 SQVTM and CDR2 ANQGSEA. This CDR3 is CSASTGGNTEAFF. Here the CDR3 DNA reads TGCAGCGCCAGTACAGGGGGCAACACTGAAGCTTTCTTT.

The chain links TRBV5-1 to TRBJ1-1, with 8 positions matching TRBD1. Germline values: CDR1 SGHRS, CDR2 YFSETQ. Germline trimming cut 4 bases from V and 4 bases from J; bases unmatched to any gene: 6. The CDR3 runs to 14 residues. The CDR3 spells CASSAQTGVTEAFF. As DNA, the CDR3 is TGCGCCAGCAGCGCACAGACAGGGGTCACTGAAGCTTTCTTT.

The chain combines TRBV5-4 with TRBJ2-5; TRBD2 matches at 14 bases. V was pared by 6 bases and J by 3 bases, with 4 bases of the junction left unmatched. The length of the CDR3 is 15 residues. Per the germline V gene, CDR1 is SGHNT and CDR2 is YYREEE (reference sequence). This CDR3 reads CASTSTSGREETQYF. In nucleotides, the CDR3 is TGTGCCAGCACCTCGACTAGCGGGAGGGAAGAGACCCAGTACTTC. The full variable domain, in which reference TRBV5-4 and TRBJ2-5 provide the parts outside the CDR3, is ETGVTQSPTHLIKTRGQQVTLRCSSQSGHNTVSWYQQALGQGPQFIFQYYREEENGRGNFPPRFSGLQFPNYSSELNVNALELDDSALYLCASTSTSGREETQYFGPGTRLLVL.

The chain is built from TRBV29-1 and TRBJ2-7; TRBD2 aligns across 10 bases. V was pared by 5 bases and J by 6 bases, with 7 bases of the junction left unmatched. Looked up from germline, CDR1 is SQVTM and CDR2 is ANQGSEA. This CDR3 comprises 13 residues. CDR3 nucleotide sequence: TGCAGCGTTCAATCCAGCGGGAGGGGCGAGCAGTACTTC. Protein product: CSVQSSGRGEQYF.

The chain uses TRBV9 and TRBJ2-1, with TRBD2 matching 8 bases. The V gene's germline CDR1 is SGDLS and CDR2 YYNGEE. Trimming at V came to 1 base and at J to 11 bases, leaving 11 bases not matched to a gene. This CDR3 region has 15 residues. The CDR3 here is CASSVSGSNWLKQFF. CDR3 DNA: TGTGCCAGCAGCGTAAGCGGGAGTAATTGGTTGAAGCAGTTCTTC.

This clone has more than one count but fewer than ten. CDR3 nucleotide sequence: TGTGCCAGCGGGGGACAGGGGTCGGAGAACACTGAAGCTTTCTTT. Encoded protein: CASGGQGSENTEAFF. The chain recombines TRBV28 with TRBJ1-1, with 10 bases aligning to TRBD1. There are 15 residues in the CDR3. Germline V gives CDR1 MDHEN, CDR2 SYDVKM. Trimming cost V 8 bases and J 1 base; bases outside gene matches: 7.

The V and J genes are TRBV19 and TRBJ1-1, with D perhaps TRBD1 (6 bases). Between the trimmed V and J ends, which lost 5 bases and 1 base, there was a span of 14 bases. Germline V lookup: CDR1 LNHDA, CDR2 SQIVND (reference sequence). This CDR3 contains 15 residues. DNA for the CDR3: TGTGCCAGTAGTCCCAACCCACAGGGGAACACTGAAGCTTTCTTT. Amino acid sequence: CASSPNPQGNTEAFF.

V gene TRBV11-3 combines with J gene TRBJ2-7; TRBD2 is a possible D gene (6 bases). Trimming pared 5 bases from V and 6 bases from J, leaving 17 bases between. The CDR3 consists of 14 residues. The germline CDR1 and CDR2 sequences are SGHNT and YENEEA. Here the CDR3 DNA reads TGTGCCAGCAGCCAGGGAGGCGGTCGGGCCGAGCAGTACTTC. This gives the protein CASSQGGGRAEQYF.

V usage is TRBV6-2 or TRBV6-3 and J usage is TRBJ1-2; the match to TRBD1 covers 8 bases. CDR1 is MNHEY and CDR2 is SVGEGT in the germline V gene. With V trimmed by 5 bases and J by 3 bases, 8 bases remained unmatched. The CDR3 extends over 15 amino acids. The CDR3 bases are TGTGCCAGCAGTAGCAGGGGGCACCGCGACTATGGCTACACCTTC. Encoded protein: CASSSRGHRDYGYTF.

As DNA, the CDR3 is TGTGCCAGCAGCGGGACTAGCGGGAGGAGCTCCTACAATGAGCAGTTCTTC. This translates into CASSGTSGRSSYNEQFF. The chain carries TRBV28 and TRBJ2-1, with TRBD2 identical over 15 bases. This CDR3 has 17 amino acids. V was pared by 6 bases and J by 0 bases, with 3 bases of the junction left unmatched. Looked up from germline, CDR1 is MDHEN and CDR2 is SYDVKM.

The chain carries TRBV27 and TRBJ1-5; D remains unclear. Trimming removed 2 bases at V and 3 bases at J, with 8 bases between. The CDR3 is 14 residues long. Germline V gene data show CDR1 as MNHEY and CDR2 as SMNVEV (reference sequence). CDR3 nucleotide sequence: TGTGCCAGCAGTTTAATACAGACCAATCAGCCCCAGCATTTT. Residues: CASSLIQTNQPQHF.

This chain uses TRBV5-5 with TRBJ1-2; D call uncertain. This CDR3 has 12 residues. The V gene lost 4 bases and the J gene lost 5 bases, with 9 bases spanning the gap. Germline V gene sequence: CDR1 SGHKS, CDR2 YYEKEE (reference sequence). CDR3: CASSPSDYGYTF. CDR3 DNA: TGTGCCAGCAGCCCCTCAGATTATGGCTACACCTTC.

The chain employs TRBV4-2 and TRBJ2-5; 7 nucleotides agree with TRBD1. The CDR3 loop spans 16 amino acids. Losses at the gene ends were 2 bases for V and 4 bases for J; bases not matched to a gene: 10. Germline lookup yields CDR1 LGHNA and CDR2 YNFKEQ. Written as DNA, the CDR3 is TGTGCCAGCAGCCAACGGAGCTTAAGGGGGCCAGAGACCCAGTACTTC. Translation: CASSQRSLRGPETQYF.

The V call is TRBV7-2, the J call TRBJ2-7, with D perhaps TRBD2 (5 bases). Trimming shortened V by 4 bases and J by 2 bases, and 12 bases separated the two germline ends. Germline V gives CDR1 SGHTA, CDR2 FQGNSA. This CDR3 comprises 14 residues. DNA of the CDR3: TGTGCCAGCAGCTCCGACTATGGGCCCTACGAGCAGTACTTC. Its protein product is CASSSDYGPYEQYF.

This chain joins TRBV20-1 and TRBJ2-7, with D unclear. CDR3 length equals 11 residues. Between the trimmed V and J ends, which lost 6 bases and 11 bases, there was a span of 17 bases. Germline CDR1 is DFQATT and CDR2 is SNEGSKA (reference sequence). DNA of the CDR3: TGCAGTGCAGCGTCTCCCTCGAAGAAGTACTTC. Its translation: CSAASPSKKYF.

The rearrangement uses TRBV5-1 and TRBJ2-7, with 12 bases lining up with TRBD2. With V trimmed by 4 bases and J by 4 bases, 12 bases remained unmatched. Germline V gene data show CDR1 as SGHRS and CDR2 as YFSETQ. This CDR3 spans 17 amino acids. CDR3 in DNA: TGCGCCAGCAGCCTAACCCGGACTAGCGGGACCCATTACGAGCAGTACTTC. Protein: CASSLTRTSGTHYEQYF.

J is TRBJ2-1 and V is TRBV5-1; D not certain. V shed 0 bases and J shed 6 bases, with 4 bases lying between them. Germline V CDR1 and CDR2: SGHRS, YFSETQ. The CDR3 contains 12 residues. CDR3 protein: CASSLDSNEQFF. The CDR3, as DNA: TGCGCCAGCAGCTTGGACAGCAATGAGCAGTTCTTC.

The rearrangement uses TRBV28 and TRBJ1-5; tentative D call: TRBD1 (5 bases). CDR1 MDHEN and CDR2 SYDVKM come from the germline V gene. Trimming removed 2 bases from V and 7 bases from J, with 15 bases in between. This CDR3 has 15 residues. The CDR3: CASSLDPWGRQPQHF. CDR3 DNA: TGTGCCAGCAGTTTAGATCCTTGGGGGAGGCAGCCCCAGCATTTT.

The chain carries TRBV30 and TRBJ1-6; 9 nucleotides align to TRBD1. The J segment lost 7 bases and the V segment lost 4 bases, leaving 2 bases of the junction unmatched. In germline, CDR1 is GTSNPN, CDR2 SVGIG (reference sequence). The CDR3 covers 13 residues. CDR3: CAWTGTGNSPLHF. In DNA, the CDR3 is TGTGCCTGGACCGGGACAGGGAATTCACCCCTCCACTTT.

The chain combines TRBV19 with TRBJ1-5; D is unresolved. V was cut by 7 bases and J by 0 bases, with 10 bases left in between. Germline V gene data show CDR1 as LNHDA and CDR2 as SQIVND (reference sequence). The CDR3 runs to 14 residues. This CDR3 is CASIAAYSNQPQHF. The CDR3 DNA is TGTGCCAGTATAGCAGCCTATAGCAATCAGCCCCAGCATTTT.

J is TRBJ1-6 and V is TRBV3-1 (or the pseudogene TRBV3-2); D remains unclear. Looked up from germline, CDR1 is LGHDT and CDR2 is YNNKEL (reference sequence). The CDR3 contains 12 residues. V lost 4 bases, J lost 7 bases, and 5 bases lay in between. The CDR3 loop reads CASSLANSPLHF. The CDR3 bases are TGTGCCAGCAGCCTGGCAAATTCACCCCTCCACTTT.